One sample yielded the 19 T cell receptor beta chains listed below, sequenced in a study of blood T cells in healthy people across ages. PCR was performed a second time for roughly 7 to 11 cycles using a sample-barcoded 5' primer and a J-beta primer mix. TCRdb called the 5' RACE reads again in MiXCR, with one record for every CDR3 protein. The profile shows 1.5 million to 2 million distinct CDR3 sequences, 28% of them singletons. The specimen sequenced was blood. These receptors were obtained from a woman aged 30 to 39 in good health.

With respect to this clonotype: A much larger clone differs from this one at a single base, so this may be a read error. The V and J genes are TRBV6-5 and TRBJ1-2; 7 positions agree with TRBD1. The CDR3 consists of 13 residues. Germline trimming cut 6 bases from V and 4 bases from J; bases unmatched to any gene: 5. Germline loops: CDR1 MNHEY, CDR2 SVGAGI. CDR3 amino acids: CASSRDSCYGYTF. CDR3 coding DNA: TGTGCCAGCAGCAGGGACAGTTGCTATGGCTACACCTTC.

This clonotype was seen repeatedly, ten times or more. The genes are TRBV11-2 and TRBJ2-7; possibly TRBD2 for D (5 bases). This CDR3 comprises 14 residues. Between the trimmed V and J ends, which lost 7 bases and 4 bases, there was a span of 17 bases. Per the germline V gene, CDR1 is SGHAT and CDR2 is FQNNGV. The CDR3 reads CASTRAHGVYEQYF. In DNA, the CDR3 is TGTGCCAGCACCCGAGCCCACGGGGTTTACGAGCAGTACTTC.

This clonotype was recorded only once. The chain carries TRBV2 and TRBJ1-5; TRBD1 agrees at 8 bases. In germline, CDR1 is SNHLY, CDR2 FYNNEI. With 6 bases clipped from V and 5 bases from J, the junction kept 12 bases outside the gene matches. The CDR3 runs to 16 residues. The CDR3, as DNA: TGTGCCAGCAGCCTATCCGGGACAGGAGCCTATCAGCCCCAGCATTTT. It specifies CASSLSGTGAYQPQHF.

This clonotype appeared a few times. Sequence at one end of the junction differs from germline and may be a read error. The rearrangement links TRBV12-3 or TRBV12-4 to TRBJ2-4, with 13 nucleotides matching TRBD2. The DNA end favors TRBJ2-7, so the J call may be wrong. The CDR3 is 14 residues long. The DNA for the CDR3 is TGTGCCGGCAGTTGGACTAGCGGGAGTCTCGAGCAGTACTTC. This translates into CAGSWTSGSLEQYF.

J is TRBJ2-5 and V is TRBV3-1; weak D call: TRBD2 (5 bases). The germline gives CDR1 LGHDT, CDR2 YNNKEL (reference sequence). The CDR3 loop spans 13 amino acids. V lost 5 bases and J lost 9, with 16 bases in between. The chain's CDR3 is CASSSGNRRPQYF. DNA of the CDR3: TGTGCCAGCAGCTCGGGAAATCGAAGACCCCAGTACTTC.

This clonotype was seen repeatedly, ten times or more. V and J are TRBV29-1 and TRBJ2-1, with D perhaps TRBD2 (5 bases). This CDR3 is built from 13 residues. CDR1 SQVTM and CDR2 ANQGSEA come from the germline V gene. V dropped 3 bases and J dropped 8 bases, with 14 bases sitting between them. The CDR3 is CSVDFSEVDEQFF. The DNA for the CDR3 is TGCAGCGTTGATTTTTCGGAGGTGGATGAGCAGTTCTTC.

The chain couples TRBV20-1 to TRBJ2-1, with a weak D call TRBD2 (5 bases). Judging by the DNA end, TRBJ2-7 fits better; the J call may be wrong. The CDR3 has 15 residues. The germline V gene has CDR1 DFQATT and CDR2 SNEGSKA (reference sequence). The CDR3 is CSASTLGSPYNEQYF. As DNA, the CDR3 is TGCAGTGCTAGCACACTAGGATCTCCTTACAATGAGCAGTACTTC.

Worth noting for this clonotype: An end of the junction differs from the germline gene, which may be a read error. The rearrangement links TRBV4-1 to TRBJ2-5; D is uncertain. In germline, CDR1 is MGHRA, CDR2 YSYEKL. The CDR3 is 15 amino acids. The CDR3 spells CASSLLAPLGETRYF. The CDR3, as DNA: TGCGCCAGCAGTCTCCTCGCCCCGCTAGGCGAGACCCGGTACTTC.

This sequence joins TRBV27 and TRBJ2-5, with TRBD2 matching 7 bases. V lost 6 bases to trimming and J lost 2 bases; unmatched junction nucleotides: 6. This CDR3 spans 14 amino acids. The germline gives CDR1 MNHEY, CDR2 SMNVEV (reference sequence). The CDR3 bases are TGTGCCAGCAGCCCACTAGCGAGACAAGAGACCCAGTACTTC. This encodes CASSPLARQETQYF.

About this clonotype itself: With a much larger clone just one base away, this may be a read error. V gene TRBV11-2 combines with J gene TRBJ2-7; 8 positions match TRBD2. The CDR3 has 15 residues. The germline CDR1 and CDR2 sequences are SGHAT and FQNNGV. Trimming took 1 base from V and 7 from J; bases not matched to a gene: 9. The CDR3, as DNA: TGTGCCAGCAGCTTAGCACTAGCGGCCTGGAATGAGCAGTACTTC. As protein: CASSLALAAWNEQYF.

Only a few counts were recorded for this clonotype. The chain has TRBV28 and TRBJ2-1; no definite D call. CDR3 length: 14 residues. Trimming removed 3 bases from V and 2 bases from J, with 8 bases in between. Germline CDR1 MDHEN, CDR2 SYDVKM. CDR3 region: CASSFLNPYNEQFF. The CDR3 DNA reads TGTGCCAGCAGTTTTTTAAACCCCTACAATGAGCAGTTCTTC.

This clonotype was seen only a few times. This rearrangement joins TRBV29-1 to TRBJ1-1; the D gene is possibly TRBD1 (5 bases). The germline CDR1 and CDR2 sequences are SQVTM and ANQGSEA. V was pared by 7 bases and J by 4 bases, with 16 bases between. The CDR3 is 13 residues long. The CDR3: CSDKTDGGTEAFF. The CDR3 bases are TGCAGCGACAAGACAGACGGCGGCACTGAAGCTTTCTTT.

This clonotype was detected a few times. The rearrangement joins TRBV12-3 or TRBV12-4 to TRBJ2-3; 9 nucleotides match TRBD1. The CDR3 runs to 16 residues. V gave up 4 bases and J gave up 6 bases; unmatched junction bases: 11. The DNA for the CDR3 is TGTGCCAGCAGTTCTTCCGGGACAGGGACGGCGGATACGCAGTATTTT. It codes for CASSSSGTGTADTQYF.

The chain couples TRBV5-1 to TRBJ2-1; TRBD2 matches at 9 bases. V gave up 0 bases and J gave up 0 bases; unmatched junction bases: 10. This CDR3 comprises 19 residues. The germline V gene has CDR1 SGHRS and CDR2 YFSETQ. CDR3 protein: CASSLVSGGPPNSYNEQFF. The CDR3 DNA sequence: TGCGCCAGCAGCTTGGTTAGCGGGGGTCCCCCTAACTCCTACAATGAGCAGTTCTTC.

About this clonotype itself: One end of the junction varies from germline; a read error may be responsible. The chain links TRBV12-3 or TRBV12-4 to TRBJ2-1; 13 positions agree with TRBD2. This CDR3 is 15 amino acids long. The CDR3 spells CTSSFGLAGEGEQFF. CDR3 DNA: TGTACCAGCAGTTTTGGACTAGCGGGAGAGGGTGAGCAGTTCTTC.

The gene calls are TRBV7-2 and TRBJ1-1; the D gene is possibly TRBD1 (5 bases). With 6 bases removed from V and 5 bases from J, the gap between germline ends came to 13 bases. The CDR3 extends over 13 amino acids. The germline CDR1 and CDR2 sequences are SGHTA and FQGNSA. The CDR3 DNA follows: TGTGCCAGCAGGCGAGGAGGGGTTACTGAAGCTTTCTTT. Its translation is CASRRGGVTEAFF.

This chain uses TRBV11-2 with TRBJ2-5; no definite D call. The CDR3 covers 13 residues. Germline V CDR1 and CDR2: SGHAT, FQNNGV. The V end was cut by 1 base, the J end by 5 bases, with 8 bases between. The CDR3 loop reads CASSLAYWETQYF. In DNA form, the CDR3 reads TGTGCCAGCAGCTTAGCCTACTGGGAGACCCAGTACTTC. Complete variable domain (other parts from reference TRBV11-2 and TRBJ2-5): EAGVAQSPRYKIIEKRQSVAFWCNPISGHATLYWYQQILGQGPKLLIQFQNNGVVDDSQLPKDRFSAERLKGVDSTLKIQPAKLEDSAVYLCASSLAYWETQYFGPGTRLLVL.

This rearrangement joins TRBV6-5 to TRBJ2-5; no firm D call. The CDR3 is 12 residues long. V shed 5 bases and J shed 5 bases, with 9 bases lying between them. The V gene's germline CDR1 is MNHEY and CDR2 SVGAGI. The CDR3: CASSRVPETQYF. CDR3 sequence (DNA): TGTGCCAGCAGTCGGGTTCCCGAGACCCAGTACTTC.

The CDR3 loop is CASSPRQGRMDYGYTF. Here the CDR3 DNA reads TGCGCCAGCAGCCCGAGACAGGGGCGTATGGACTATGGCTACACCTTC. V is TRBV5-1 and J is TRBJ1-2, with TRBD1 matching 8 bases. After removal of 4 bases from V and 3 bases from J, the junction contained 11 bases not matched to a gene. This CDR3 comprises 16 residues. The V gene's germline CDR1 is SGHRS and CDR2 YFSETQ.